The rows below give T cell receptor beta chains drawn from one sample of a study of blood T cells in healthy people across ages. TCRdb re-called the 5' RACE reads with MiXCR, one entry per CDR3 protein. The data show about 640,000 distinct CDR3 sequences, with 45% to 65% seen just once and 35% to 40% held by the top ten. The sample comprised blood. These receptors were collected from a man in his sixties in good health. Each CDR3 is given with its conserved first and last residue. The D gene is left open where the match is weak. Not every row has a clone size; where given, it reads once, few, many or a size class.

TRBV20-1	TRBJ2-1	.	.	TGCAGTGTTTCGGGGCGGCCCGTGGAAACCATTCAGTTCTTC	CSVSGRPVETIQFF
TRBV20-1	TRBJ1-6	.	TRBD1	TGCAGTGCTCCCGGGACAGCCAATTCACCCCTCCACTTT	CSAPGTANSPLHF
TRBV7-9	TRBJ1-2	.	TRBD1	TGTGCCAGCAGCTTAGGTAACGACAGGGGAAAAGGCTACACCTTC	CASSLGNDRGKGYTF
TRBV24-1	TRBJ2-5	.	TRBD2	TGTGCCACCAGTGGCCCGACTAGCGGGGGATCCACAGAGACCCAGTACTTC	CATSGPTSGGSTETQYF
TRBV10-2	TRBJ2-1	.	.	TGCGCCAGCAGTGAACCGGGACTCACTCACAATGAGCAGTTCTTC	CASSEPGLTHNEQFF
TRBV10-2	TRBJ2-1	.	TRBD2	TGCGCCAGCAGTGAGTGGACTAGCGGGGAGGGAAATGAGCAGTTCTTC	CASSEWTSGEGNEQFF
TRBV20-1	TRBJ2-4	.	TRBD1	TGCAGTGCTAGTGGACAGGTGGCACGCCAGTACTTC	CSASGQVARQYF
TRBV7-9	TRBJ1-2	.	.	TGTGCCAGCAGCGTAACCCAAAACTATGGCTACACCTTC	CASSVTQNYGYTF
TRBV27	TRBJ2-7	few	TRBD1	TGTGCCAGCAGCCCCACAGGGGGAATGTACGAGCAGTACTTC	CASSPTGGMYEQYF
TRBV5-1	TRBJ2-5	.	.	TGCGCCAGCAGCATCCCTAACCCCCAAGAGACCCAGTACTTC	CASSIPNPQETQYF
TRBV6-6	TRBJ2-3	.	TRBD2	TGTGCCAGCAGTGACCCGGGACTAGGCACAGATACGCAGTATTTT	CASSDPGLGTDTQYF
TRBV20-1	TRBJ2-7	.	TRBD1	TGCAGTGCTAGAGGTCTCCTGGGACAGACCTACAATGAGCAGTACTTC	CSARGLLGQTYNEQYF
TRBV5-6	TRBJ2-5	.	.	TGTGCCAGCAGCTTTTCAGGGGCCGAGGAGACCCAGTACTTC	CASSFSGAEETQYF
TRBV28	TRBJ1-2	.	.	TGTGCACTGAAACAGGGACGAGGCTACACCTTC	CALKQGRGYTF
TRBV10-3	TRBJ1-2	.	.	TGTGCCATCAGTTCACAGGGACCCGGCTACACCTTC	CAISSQGPGYTF
TRBV20-1	TRBJ2-7	.	.	TGCAATGCTAGAGATGATGACAGGTACTCCTACGAGCAGTACTTC	CNARDDDRYSYEQYF
TRBV5-1	TRBJ2-3	many	.	TGCGCCAGCAGCCCTGGTTTGGGCACAGATACGCAGTATTTT	CASSPGLGTDTQYF
TRBV15	TRBJ2-6	.	TRBD1	TGTGCCACCAGCAGACCACTGACAGGGGGGCCCTCTGGGGCCAACGTCCTGACTTTC	CATSRPLTGGPSGANVLTF
TRBV7-8	TRBJ1-2	.	TRBD1	TGTGCCAGCAGCTTAGTGGGGACAGGGGGCTATGGCTACACCTTC	CASSLVGTGGYGYTF
TRBV14	TRBJ2-1	.	.	TGTGCCAGCAGCCAAGTTCGTACTGAGCAGTTCTTC	CASSQVRTEQFF
TRBV7-2	TRBJ2-1	few	.	TGTGCCAGCAGCTCCCCAACCCGGGCACCTGATGAGCAGTTCTTC	CASSSPTRAPDEQFF
TRBV10-3	TRBJ2-1	.	.	TGTGCCATCCGTCCGGCCGCAGACAATGAGCAGTTCTTC	CAIRPAADNEQFF
TRBV6-1	TRBJ2-1	.	TRBD2	TGTGCCAGCAGTAAACCAGGGACTAGCGGGGGGAACCCTTGGGATGAGCAGTTCTTC	CASSKPGTSGGNPWDEQFF
TRBV27	TRBJ1-2	.	.	TGTGCCAGCAGACTAAAGCCGGCAGGGGCTGAGATTAACTATGGCTACACCTTC	CASRLKPAGAEINYGYTF
TRBV7-6	TRBJ2-7	.	TRBD2	TGTGCCAGCAGCCCTCTAGCGGGGGGGCCCTACAATGAGCAGTACTTC	CASSPLAGGPYNEQYF
TRBV18	TRBJ2-7	few	TRBD1	TGTGCCAGCTCACCCCGACAGGGAATCTACGAGCAGTACTTC	CASSPRQGIYEQYF
TRBV7-9	TRBJ2-3	.	.	TGTGCCAGCAGCTTAAGGCGAGGCTCCGGGGATACGCAGTATTTT	CASSLRRGSGDTQYF
TRBV29-1	TRBJ1-1	.	.	TGCAGCGTTGCCCGGTCCCCAGGAGTGAACACTGAAGCTTTCTTT	CSVARSPGVNTEAFF
TRBV5-1	TRBJ2-5	.	.	TGCGCCAGCAGCTTGGCTGGCGGGGAACCAGAGACCCAGTACTTC	CASSLAGGEPETQYF
TRBV27	TRBJ1-2	.	TRBD1	TGTGCCAGCAGTCCGACGGACAGGGTGGTCTTTGGCTACACCTTC	CASSPTDRVVFGYTF
TRBV6-2/TRBV6-3	TRBJ2-3	few	.	TGTGCCAGCAAGGCCCCTAGCACAGATACGCAGTATTTT	CASKAPSTDTQYF
TRBV28	TRBJ2-4	.	.	TGTGCCAGCAGTCCCCAGGTCATGAGAGAGCAGTACTTC	CASSPQVMREQYF
TRBV20-1	TRBJ1-4	few	TRBD1	TGCAGTGCCCCGGGACAGGGAGGCGCCAAGGGGGGGACCTATAATGAAAAACTGTTTTTT	CSAPGQGGAKGGTYNEKLFF
TRBV6-6	TRBJ1-2	.	TRBD1	TGTGCCAGCACCGGACAGGGTTTCTATGGCTACACCTTC	CASTGQGFYGYTF
TRBV21-1	TRBJ2-3	.	.	TGTACCAGCAACCCGGGACGGAGCACAGACACGCAGTATTTT	CTSNPGRSTDTQYF
TRBV5-1	TRBJ1-1	few	TRBD1	TGCGCCAGCAGCTTCCGGACAGGGCTGAACACTGAAGCTTTCTTT	CASSFRTGLNTEAFF
TRBV6-5	TRBJ2-5	.	TRBD2	TGTGCCAGCAGTTACGGGAGCGGGGGAGGCAATGAGCAGTACTTC	CASSYGSGGGNEQYF
TRBV11-2	TRBJ2-7	.	.	TGTGCCAGCAGCCCCCAAGCCGGGACGGATGTAAAGCAGTACTTC	CASSPQAGTDVKQYF
TRBV27	TRBJ2-5	few	.	TGTGCCAGCAGTGCCCGGGACGGACAGACCCAGTACTTC	CASSARDGQTQYF
TRBV20-1	TRBJ2-7	.	.	TGCAGTGCTAGGCGGCTAGGGTACGAGCAGTACTTC	CSARRLGYEQYF